A selection of T cell receptor beta chains follows, all from one sample in a study of shared clonotypes between healthy human individuals. Sequencing used immunoSEQ multiplex PCR; TCRdb keeps in-frame clones, though not all of them. The repertoire includes about 1.9 million clones, roughly 95% of them detected once, and under 2% sits in the top ten. Sequencing input: naive CD8+ T cells from PBMCs. These TCRs come from a man younger than 35 in good health. Some clones in this sample may be carry-over from other donors' samples. CDR3s include the opening cysteine and the closing phenylalanine or tryptophan. The order of the fields is V gene, clone size, D gene, J gene, CDR3 protein, CDR3 DNA. The D gene is left open where the match is weak. Some rows have no size entry. The others give once, few or many, or a class for an expanded clone.

TRBV29-1	-	-	TRBJ1-2	CSVTDRTNYGYTF	TGCAGCGTCACCGACAGAACTAACTATGGCTACACCTTC
TRBV7-9	once	-	TRBJ2-7	CASSLAGTPYEQYF	TGTGCCAGCAGCTTGGCCGGGACCCCCTACGAGCAGTACTTC
TRBV18	-	TRBD2	TRBJ2-3	CASRTSGGSTDTQYF	TGTGCCAGCCGGACTAGCGGTGGGAGCACAGATACGCAGTATTTT
TRBV19	-	TRBD1	TRBJ1-5	CASTDRGSNQPQHF	TGTGCCAGTACCGACAGGGGTAGCAATCAGCCCCAGCATTTT
TRBV28	-	TRBD2	TRBJ2-1	CASSLGGGSYNEQFF	TGTGCCAGCAGTTTAGGGGGAGGGAGTTACAATGAGCAGTTCTTC
TRBV27	-	-	TRBJ2-3	CASSLFDGMGVDTQYF	TGTGCCAGCAGTTTATTTGACGGGATGGGGGTAGATACGCAGTATTTT
TRBV28	-	TRBD2	TRBJ2-7	CASLREREVYEQYF	TGTGCCAGCCTTAGAGAGCGGGAGGTGTACGAGCAGTACTTC
TRBV27	-	TRBD1	TRBJ1-1	CASSFPGGGSEAFF	TGTGCCAGCAGTTTTCCAGGGGGCGGGTCTGAAGCTTTCTTT
TRBV27	once	-	TRBJ1-1	CASSFRWSNTEAFF	TGTGCCAGCAGTTTTAGGTGGTCGAACACTGAAGCTTTCTTT
TRBV2	-	-	TRBJ2-1	CATRGSGPAYNEQFF	TGTGCCACCCGGGGGAGCGGGCCGGCCTACAATGAGCAGTTCTTC
TRBV30	few	TRBD1	TRBJ1-1	CAWTQGAGTTEAFF	TGTGCCTGGACCCAGGGGGCTGGGACAACTGAAGCTTTCTTT
TRBV7-9	-	TRBD2	TRBJ2-7	CASSPPSGRASYEQYF	TGTGCCAGCAGCCCCCCTAGCGGGAGGGCCTCCTACGAGCAGTACTTC
TRBV9	-	-	TRBJ1-1	CASSVARVNTEAFF	TGTGCCAGCAGCGTAGCCAGGGTGAACACTGAAGCTTTCTTT
TRBV28	-	-	TRBJ1-1	CASRYPLGTEAFF	TGTGCCAGCAGGTACCCTCTGGGCACTGAAGCTTTCTTT
TRBV5-4	-	-	TRBJ1-2	CASSLVQGTNYGYTF	TGTGCCAGCAGCTTGGTGCAGGGAACAAACTATGGCTACACCTTC
TRBV7-9	-	-	TRBJ2-3	CASSLNRVRTDTQYF	TGTGCCAGCAGCCTAAACAGGGTTCGGACAGATACGCAGTATTTT
TRBV27	-	TRBD2	TRBJ2-1	CASSSNLWTSGNYNEQFF	TGTGCCAGCAGTTCAAACCTCTGGACTAGCGGGAACTACAATGAGCAGTTCTTC
TRBV5-1	-	-	TRBJ2-2	CASSPPGTREFSGELFF	TGCGCCAGCAGCCCCCCCGGTACCCGGGAGTTCTCGGGGGAGCTGTTTTTT
TRBV14	-	TRBD1	TRBJ2-7	CASSPGQARAYEQYF	TGTGCCAGCAGCCCCGGACAGGCCCGAGCCTACGAGCAGTACTTC
TRBV9	-	TRBD2	TRBJ2-3	CASSALLAGAGDTQYF	TGTGCCAGCAGCGCCCTACTAGCGGGAGCAGGGGATACGCAGTATTTT
TRBV19	few	TRBD1	TRBJ1-1	CASTRTGVNTEAFF	TGTGCCAGTACCCGGACAGGGGTGAACACTGAAGCTTTCTTT
TRBV5-8	-	-	TRBJ1-6	CASSFYAATASSYNSPLHF	TGTGCCAGCAGCTTTTATGCTGCGACAGCCAGCTCCTATAATTCACCCCTCCACTTT